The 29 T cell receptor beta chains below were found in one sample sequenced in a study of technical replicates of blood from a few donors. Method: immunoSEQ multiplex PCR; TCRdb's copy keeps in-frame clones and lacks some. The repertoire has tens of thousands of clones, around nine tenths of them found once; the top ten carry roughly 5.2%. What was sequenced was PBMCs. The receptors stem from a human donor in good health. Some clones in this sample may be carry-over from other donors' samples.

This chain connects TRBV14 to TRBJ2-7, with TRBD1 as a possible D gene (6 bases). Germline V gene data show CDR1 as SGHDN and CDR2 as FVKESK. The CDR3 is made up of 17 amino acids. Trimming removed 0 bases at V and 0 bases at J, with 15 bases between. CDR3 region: CASSQESGQTSSYEQYF. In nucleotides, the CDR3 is TGTGCCAGCAGCCAAGAGAGTGGACAGACGAGCTCCTACGAGCAGTACTTC. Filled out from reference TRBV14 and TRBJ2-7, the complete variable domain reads EAGVTQFPSHSVIEKGQTVTLRCDPISGHDNLYWYRRVMGKEIKFLLHFVKESKQDESGMPNNRFLAERTGGTYSTLKVQPAELEDSGVYFCASSQESGQTSSYEQYFGPGTRLTVT.

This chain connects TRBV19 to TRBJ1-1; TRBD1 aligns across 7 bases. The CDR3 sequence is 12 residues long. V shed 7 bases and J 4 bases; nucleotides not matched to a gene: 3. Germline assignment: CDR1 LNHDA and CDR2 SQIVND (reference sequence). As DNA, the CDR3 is TGTGCCAGTACCCCAGGGGGCACTGAAGCTTTCTTT. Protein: CASTPGGTEAFF. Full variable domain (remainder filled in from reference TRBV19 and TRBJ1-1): DGGITQSPKYLFRKEGQNVTLSCEQNLNHDAMYWYRQDPGQGLRLIYYSQIVNDFQKGDIAEGYSVSREKKESFPLTVTSAQKNPTAFYLCASTPGGTEAFFGQGTRLTVV.

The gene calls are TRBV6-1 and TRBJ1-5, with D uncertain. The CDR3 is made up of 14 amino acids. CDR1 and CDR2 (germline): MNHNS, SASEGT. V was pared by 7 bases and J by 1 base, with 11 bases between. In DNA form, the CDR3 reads TGTGCCAGCACGTTCCCAGAAAGCAATCAGCCCCAGCATTTT. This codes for CASTFPESNQPQHF.

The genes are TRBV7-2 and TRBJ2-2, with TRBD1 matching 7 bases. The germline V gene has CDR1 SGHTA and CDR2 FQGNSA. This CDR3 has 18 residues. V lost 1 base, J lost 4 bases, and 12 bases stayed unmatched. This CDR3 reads CASSLVPGRQGATGELFF. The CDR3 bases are TGTGCCAGCAGCTTAGTTCCCGGGCGACAGGGCGCCACCGGGGAGCTGTTTTTT.

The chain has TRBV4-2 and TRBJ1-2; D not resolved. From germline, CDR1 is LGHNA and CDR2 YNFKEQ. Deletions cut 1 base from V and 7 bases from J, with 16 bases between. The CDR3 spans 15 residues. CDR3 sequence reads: CASSQAAAVYTGYTF. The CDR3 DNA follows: TGTGCCAGCAGCCAAGCGGCAGCGGTTTATACTGGCTACACCTTC.

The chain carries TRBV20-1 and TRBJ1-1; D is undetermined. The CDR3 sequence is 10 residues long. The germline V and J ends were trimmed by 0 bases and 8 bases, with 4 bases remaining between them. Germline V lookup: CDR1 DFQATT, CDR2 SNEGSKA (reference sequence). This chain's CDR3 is CSARDPEAFF. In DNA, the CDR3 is TGCAGTGCTAGAGATCCGGAAGCTTTCTTT.

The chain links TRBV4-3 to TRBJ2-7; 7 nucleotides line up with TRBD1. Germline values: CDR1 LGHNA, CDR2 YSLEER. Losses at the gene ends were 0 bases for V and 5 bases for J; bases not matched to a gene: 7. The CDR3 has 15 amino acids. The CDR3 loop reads CASSQDGTGANEQYF. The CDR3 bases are TGCGCCAGCAGCCAAGATGGAACAGGGGCCAACGAGCAGTACTTC.

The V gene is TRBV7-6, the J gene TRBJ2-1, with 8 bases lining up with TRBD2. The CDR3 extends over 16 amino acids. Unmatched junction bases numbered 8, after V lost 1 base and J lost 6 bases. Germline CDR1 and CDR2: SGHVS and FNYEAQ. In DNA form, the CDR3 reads TGTGCCAGCAGCTTAGTACATAGGAGCGGGAGCAATGAGCAGTTCTTC. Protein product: CASSLVHRSGSNEQFF. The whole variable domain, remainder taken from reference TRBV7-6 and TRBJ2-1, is GAGVSQSPRYKVTKRGQDVALRCDPISGHVSLYWYRQALGQGPEFLTYFNYEAQQDKSGLPNDRFSAERPEGSISTLTIQRTEQRDSAMYRCASSLVHRSGSNEQFFGPGTRLTVL.

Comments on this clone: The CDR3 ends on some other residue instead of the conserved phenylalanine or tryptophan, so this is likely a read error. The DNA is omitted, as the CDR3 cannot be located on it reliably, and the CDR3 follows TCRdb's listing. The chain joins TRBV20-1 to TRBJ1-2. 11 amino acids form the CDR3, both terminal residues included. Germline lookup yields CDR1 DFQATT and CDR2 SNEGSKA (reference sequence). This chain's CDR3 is CSARDTAAARI.

DNA of the CDR3: TGCAGTGCTAGGAGAGTCGGTGAAGCTTTCTTT. It translates to CSARRVGEAFF. The chain uses TRBV20-1 and TRBJ1-1, with no clear D. From germline, CDR1 is DFQATT and CDR2 SNEGSKA (reference sequence). V lost 3 bases, J lost 7 bases, and 9 bases lay in between. The CDR3 has 11 amino acids.

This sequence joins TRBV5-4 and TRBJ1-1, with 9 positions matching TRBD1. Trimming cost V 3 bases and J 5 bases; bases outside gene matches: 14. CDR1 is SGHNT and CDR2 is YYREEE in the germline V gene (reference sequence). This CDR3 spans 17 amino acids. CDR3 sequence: CASSWNPGTGTGTEAFF. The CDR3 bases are TGTGCCAGCAGCTGGAACCCCGGGACAGGGACTGGGACTGAAGCTTTCTTT. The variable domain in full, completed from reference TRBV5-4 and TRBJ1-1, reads ETGVTQSPTHLIKTRGQQVTLRCSSQSGHNTVSWYQQALGQGPQFIFQYYREEENGRGNFPPRFSGLQFPNYSSELNVNALELDDSALYLCASSWNPGTGTGTEAFFGQGTRLTVV.

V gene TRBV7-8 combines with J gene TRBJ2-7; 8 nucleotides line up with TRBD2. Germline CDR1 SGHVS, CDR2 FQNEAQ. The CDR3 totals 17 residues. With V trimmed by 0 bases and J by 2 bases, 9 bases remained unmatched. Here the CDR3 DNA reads TGTGCCAGCAGCTTAGCAGCGGGCGGAGCGGGGGCCTACGAGCAGTACTTC. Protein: CASSLAAGGAGAYEQYF.

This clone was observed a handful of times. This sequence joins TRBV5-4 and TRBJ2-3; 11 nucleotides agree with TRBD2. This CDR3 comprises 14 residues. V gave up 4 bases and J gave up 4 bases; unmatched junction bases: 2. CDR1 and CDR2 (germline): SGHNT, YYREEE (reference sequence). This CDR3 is CASSRTSGPDTQYF. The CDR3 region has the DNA TGTGCCAGCAGCCGGACTAGCGGGCCAGATACGCAGTATTTT.

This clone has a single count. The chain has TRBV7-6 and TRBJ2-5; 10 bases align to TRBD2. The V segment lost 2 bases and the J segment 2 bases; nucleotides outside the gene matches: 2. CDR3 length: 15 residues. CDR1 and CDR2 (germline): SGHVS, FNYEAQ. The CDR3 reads CASSLSSGGQETQYF. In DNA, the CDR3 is TGTGCCAGCAGCTTAAGTAGCGGGGGGCAAGAGACCCAGTACTTC. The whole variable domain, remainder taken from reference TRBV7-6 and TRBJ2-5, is GAGVSQSPRYKVTKRGQDVALRCDPISGHVSLYWYRQALGQGPEFLTYFNYEAQQDKSGLPNDRFSAERPEGSISTLTIQRTEQRDSAMYRCASSLSSGGQETQYFGPGTRLLVL.

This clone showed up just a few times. Here the CDR3 DNA reads TGCGCCAGCAGCTCCCCCGGGACTAGCGGGAGGAACACCGGGGAGCTGTTTTTT. As protein: CASSSPGTSGRNTGELFF. The V call is TRBV5-1, the J call TRBJ2-2; TRBD2 matches at 14 bases. This CDR3 spans 18 amino acids. V shed 3 bases, J shed 1 base, and the junction held 5 bases outside the gene matches. Germline V gives CDR1 SGHRS, CDR2 YFSETQ.

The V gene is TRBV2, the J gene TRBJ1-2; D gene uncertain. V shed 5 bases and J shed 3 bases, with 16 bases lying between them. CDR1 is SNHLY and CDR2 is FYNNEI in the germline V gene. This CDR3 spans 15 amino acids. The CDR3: CASSTGGSTYYGYTF. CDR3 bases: TGTGCCAGCAGTACGGGAGGCAGCACGTACTATGGCTACACCTTC.

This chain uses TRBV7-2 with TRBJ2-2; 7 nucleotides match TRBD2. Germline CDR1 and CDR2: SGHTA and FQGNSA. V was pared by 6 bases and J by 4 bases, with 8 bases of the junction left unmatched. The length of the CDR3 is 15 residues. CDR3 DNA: TGTGCCAGCAGTTGGGAGGGGCGGGGCACCGGGGAGCTGTTTTTT. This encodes CASSWEGRGTGELFF.

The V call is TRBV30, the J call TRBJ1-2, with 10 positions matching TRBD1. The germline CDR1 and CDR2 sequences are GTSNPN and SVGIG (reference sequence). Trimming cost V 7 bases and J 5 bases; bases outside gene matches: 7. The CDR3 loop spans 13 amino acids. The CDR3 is CASPGTGDYGYTF. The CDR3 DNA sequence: TGTGCCTCCCCCGGGACAGGGGATTATGGCTACACCTTC.

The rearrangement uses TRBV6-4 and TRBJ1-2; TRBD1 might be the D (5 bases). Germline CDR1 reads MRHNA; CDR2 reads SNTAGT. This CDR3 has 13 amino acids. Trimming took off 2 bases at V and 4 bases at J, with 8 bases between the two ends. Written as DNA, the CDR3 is TGTGCCAGCAGTGACAACAGGAGCTATGGCTACACCTTC. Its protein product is CASSDNRSYGYTF.

This CDR3 reads CAISVGGDYGYTF. In DNA, the CDR3 is TGTGCCATCAGTGTTGGGGGGGACTATGGCTACACCTTC. The V and J genes are TRBV10-3 and TRBJ1-2; tentative D call: TRBD1 (5 bases). The CDR3 is 13 residues long. Germline loops: CDR1 ENHRY, CDR2 SYGVKD. Trimming shortened V by 4 bases and J by 3 bases, and 9 bases separated the two germline ends.

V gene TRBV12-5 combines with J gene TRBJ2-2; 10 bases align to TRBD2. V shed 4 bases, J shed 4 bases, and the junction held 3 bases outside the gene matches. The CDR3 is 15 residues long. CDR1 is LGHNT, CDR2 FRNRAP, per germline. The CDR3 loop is CASGSGLAATGELFF. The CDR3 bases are TGTGCTAGTGGTTCCGGACTAGCGGCCACCGGGGAGCTGTTTTTT.

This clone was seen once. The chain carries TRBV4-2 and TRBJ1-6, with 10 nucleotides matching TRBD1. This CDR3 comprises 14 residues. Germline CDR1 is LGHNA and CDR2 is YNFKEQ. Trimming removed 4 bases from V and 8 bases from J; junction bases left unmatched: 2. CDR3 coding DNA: TGTGCCAGCAGCCCCGGGACAGGGGATTCACCCCTCCACTTT. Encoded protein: CASSPGTGDSPLHF.

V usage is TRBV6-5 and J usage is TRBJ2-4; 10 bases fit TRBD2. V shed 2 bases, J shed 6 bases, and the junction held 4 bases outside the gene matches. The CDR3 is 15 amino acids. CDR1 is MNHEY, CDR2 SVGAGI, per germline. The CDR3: CASSYLAGDGNIQYF. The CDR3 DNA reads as TGTGCCAGCAGTTACCTAGCGGGAGACGGAAACATTCAGTACTTC.

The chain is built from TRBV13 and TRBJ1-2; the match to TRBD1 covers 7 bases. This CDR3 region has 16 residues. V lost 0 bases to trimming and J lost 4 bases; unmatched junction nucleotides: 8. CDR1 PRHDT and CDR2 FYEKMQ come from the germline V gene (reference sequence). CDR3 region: CASSLGTGAQSYGYTF. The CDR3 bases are TGTGCCAGCAGCTTAGGAACAGGGGCTCAATCCTATGGCTACACCTTC.

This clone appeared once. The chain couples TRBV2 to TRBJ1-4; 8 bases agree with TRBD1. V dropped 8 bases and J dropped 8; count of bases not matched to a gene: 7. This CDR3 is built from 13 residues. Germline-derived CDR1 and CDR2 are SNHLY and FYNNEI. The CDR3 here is CASRQGAREKLFF. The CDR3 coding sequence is TGTGCCAGCCGCCAGGGGGCAAGGGAAAAACTGTTTTTT.

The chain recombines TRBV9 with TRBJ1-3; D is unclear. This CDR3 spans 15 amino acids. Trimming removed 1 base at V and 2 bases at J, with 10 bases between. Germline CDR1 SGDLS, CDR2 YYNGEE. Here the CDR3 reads CASSVIPAAGNTIYF. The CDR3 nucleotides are TGTGCCAGCAGCGTAATTCCGGCGGCTGGAAACACCATATATTTT. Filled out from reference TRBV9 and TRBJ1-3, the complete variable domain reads DSGVTQTPKHLITATGQRVTLRCSPRSGDLSVYWYQQSLDQGLQFLIQYYNGEERAKGNILERFSAQQFPDLHSELNLSSLELGDSALYFCASSVIPAAGNTIYFGEGSWLTVV.

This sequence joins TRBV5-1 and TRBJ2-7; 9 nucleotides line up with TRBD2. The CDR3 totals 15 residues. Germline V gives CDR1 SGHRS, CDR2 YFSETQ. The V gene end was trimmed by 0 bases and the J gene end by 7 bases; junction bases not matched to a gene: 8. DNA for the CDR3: TGCGCCAGCAGCTTGGCTAGCGGGACTGAGGGAGAGCAGTACTTC. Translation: CASSLASGTEGEQYF.

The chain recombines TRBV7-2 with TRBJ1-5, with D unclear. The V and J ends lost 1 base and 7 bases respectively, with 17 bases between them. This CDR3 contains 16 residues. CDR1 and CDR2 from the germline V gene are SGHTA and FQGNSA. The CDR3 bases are TGTGCCAGCAGCTTAGAAAGGCCCCAAGACGGGCAGCCCCAGCATTTT. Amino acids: CASSLERPQDGQPQHF.

The CDR3 reads CASSQSLSGRNEQFF. DNA of the CDR3: TGTGCCAGCAGCCAGTCCCTTAGCGGGAGGAATGAGCAGTTCTTC. The chain has TRBV14 and TRBJ2-1, with 10 positions matching TRBD2. Germline V gene data show CDR1 as SGHDN and CDR2 as FVKESK. Germline trimming cut 3 bases from V and 7 bases from J; bases unmatched to any gene: 6. The CDR3 loop spans 15 amino acids.